This T cell receptor (beta chain) was recovered during a study of shared T cell receptors in the human thymus. Profiled with immunoSEQ multiplex PCR; TCRdb holds only in-frame clones, not every one. Of hundreds of thousands of clones in the sample, 70% to 90% were seen once. V was clipped by 0 bases and J by 7 bases; unmatched bases: 5. Germline CDR1 and CDR2: SGHNT and YYREEE (reference sequence). The CDR3 sequence is 14 residues long. The same specimen was also included in a second study, on human thymus T cells.

The sample was thymocytes. The chain has TRBV5-4 and TRBJ2-7; 9 bases agree with TRBD2. This receptor was identified in a boy less than two years old with a congenital heart defect. Written as DNA, the CDR3 is TGTGCCAGCAGCTTGGCGGTAGCGGGAGATGAGCAGTACTTC. It is translated as CASSLAVAGDEQYF.